This T cell receptor beta chain was captured by sequencing in a study of T cell responses to AZD1222 COVID-19 vaccine. Broader study findings: Clonal diversity was possibly underestimated, and white British individuals and females predominated among donors. Two AZD1222 doses significantly raised spike-specific TCR breadth and depth over controls.

Sequencing was performed with immunoSEQ multiplex PCR; in TCRdb, only in-frame clones are kept and a portion is missing. This sample has approximately 120,000 clones, with around 93% found just once. This clone was observed a handful of times. The antigen is undetermined. The specimen was peripheral blood, collected on day 0 of AZD1222 vaccination. This TCR was recovered from an adult in good health.

The CDR3 protein is CAWSVRTGNTIYF. The CDR3 bases are TGTGCCTGGAGTGTACGCACTGGAAACACCATATATTTT. This sequence joins TRBV30 and TRBJ1-3; D is unclear. Germline V gene lookup returns CDR1 GTSNPN and CDR2 SVGIG (reference sequence). The CDR3 has 13 amino acids. Trimming removed 0 bases at V and 2 bases at J, with 5 bases between.